A selection of T cell receptor beta chains follows, all from one sample in a study of control samples from healthy donors and cancer patients. Here immunoSEQ multiplex PCR was the method, and the copy in TCRdb shows in-frame clones only, minus some. The sample shows over 85,000 clones, approximately 91% of them seen only once. The sequencing sample was made of PBMCs. The receptors stem from a woman between 45 and 60 years old with colorectal cancer. The CDR3 runs from the conserved cysteine through the conserved F or W.

length | V | CDR3
14 | TRBV7-2 | CASSRDRGDYGYTF
16 | TRBV9 | CASSVVAGANTGELFF
15 | TRBV10-3 | CAISGGGQGTDTQYF
13 | TRBV7-3 | CASSRDSGNTIYF
15 | TRBV5-1 | CASSLGQGFNYGYTF
14 | TRBV30 | CAWDFSLTYPEAFF
13 | TRBV6-5 | CASSSGFPGELFF
15 | TRBV28 | CASSSSSGGSAEAFF
15 | TRBV10-3 | CASIGLVSNTGELFF
16 | TRBV7-9 | CASSLGGRGGLDTQYF
14 | TRBV29-1 | CSVEKGPVNTEAFF
8 | TRBV7-9 | CASTPHTF
14 | TRBV5-8 | CASSFHSYNSPLHF
15 | TRBV7-9 | CASSLGGPGANVLTF
15 | TRBV5-5 | CASSERTGYSYGYTF
14 | TRBV6-5 | CAGSIPGQGGGYTF
16 | TRBV10-3 | CAISFLTSGSTDTQYF
13 | TRBV6-5 | CASSRPTGFGYTF
13 | TRBV6-5 | CASSYNGPGELFF
13 | TRBV27 | CASSLRVWDEQFF
16 | TRBV2 | CASSALGQAGNQPQHF
15 | TRBV28 | CASIAPGQGNGELFF
17 | TRBV5-1 | CASSLPGLAGALDTQYF
16 | TRBV30 | CAWSAGLGETQETQYF
14 | TRBV2 | CASRGTSLNQPQHF
13 | TRBV29-1 | CSVGHYPNQPQHF
13 | TRBV12-3/TRBV12-4 | CASTPTSMHEQFF
13 | TRBV11-3 | CASSQRGRDTQYF
15 | TRBV3-1/TRBV3-2 | CASSRDSPNTGELFF
15 | TRBV7-2 | CASTPQRETYNEQFF
14 | TRBV2 | CASSEAGIGEKLFF
16 | TRBV9 | CASSVGGTDSYNEQFF
11 | TRBV20-1 | CSARDGISTRF
13 | TRBV7-2 | CASSRDRQETQYF
16 | TRBV9 | CASSVLRQANTGELFF
13 | TRBV5-1 | CASSMTGDQPQHF
14 | TRBV2 | CASTRGGMDTEAFF
13 | TRBV10-3 | CAIWDRQGETQYF
16 | TRBV6-2/TRBV6-3 | CASSYGGLIIGETQYF
15 | TRBV4-3 | CASSQGKTDYYGYTF
14 | TRBV6-2/TRBV6-3 | CASSPGSPRGELFF
16 | TRBV5-1 | CASSPGTDLRHQPQHF
15 | TRBV18 | CASSRDRSSYNEQFF
14 | TRBV29-1 | CSAVGPDQHQPQHF
14 | TRBV15 | CATSRQAGADTQYF
15 | TRBV5-6 | CASSLEGGITGELFF
15 | TRBV3-1/TRBV3-2 | CASSHRDNFFYGYTF
15 | TRBV9 | CASSVGDSSYNEQFF
14 | TRBV2 | CASSGGVLEETQYF
17 | TRBV28 | CASHTQRTGGTQETQYF
14 | TRBV5-4 | CASSLDRGHAEAFF
15 | TRBV7-2 | CASKSSGQGSYGYTF
15 | TRBV9 | CASSAAGVGTDTQYF
17 | TRBV4-3 | CASSQEYGGADNSPLHF
12 | TRBV28 | CASSLPNYGYTF
13 | TRBV12-5 | CASGQDTNQPQHF